Listed here are 28 T cell receptor beta chains from one sample, sequenced in a study of blood T cell repertoires in COVID-19. Clones were read by immunoSEQ multiplex PCR, and TCRdb kept only the in-frame ones, dropping some. The sample lists approximately 220,000 clones, 84% occurring once. Sequenced material: peripheral blood. All receptors derive from a woman aged 55-75 years who had recovered from COVID-19.

The CDR3 sequence is CASSPQGNNSPLHF. CDR3 coding DNA: TGTGCCAGCAGTCCCCAGGGTAATAATTCACCCCTCCACTTT. The V gene is TRBV2, the J gene TRBJ1-6; a weak D match, TRBD1 (5 bases). Trimming pared 5 bases from V and 5 bases from J, leaving 10 bases between. The CDR3 loop spans 14 amino acids. In germline, CDR1 is SNHLY, CDR2 FYNNEI.

This clone was seen only a few times. V and J are TRBV5-6 and TRBJ2-7; a weak D match, TRBD1 (5 bases). V was clipped by 4 bases and J by 6 bases, with 20 bases between them. This CDR3 contains 15 residues. Germline assignment: CDR1 SGHDT and CDR2 YYEEEE. CDR3 amino acids: CASSLLWGGELEQYF. The CDR3 DNA sequence: TGTGCCAGCAGCCTGCTTTGGGGCGGCGAGCTCGAGCAGTACTTC.

The chain couples TRBV7-3 to TRBJ2-1; 7 bases line up with TRBD2. CDR3 length: 15 amino acids. Trimming at V came to 0 bases and at J to 6 bases, leaving 5 bases not matched to a gene. CDR1 is SGHTA, CDR2 FQGTGA, per germline. The CDR3 nucleotides are TGTGCCAGCAGCTTAACGTCGGGGGGTTTCAATGAGCAGTTCTTC. Protein product: CASSLTSGGFNEQFF.

V usage is TRBV9 and J usage is TRBJ1-2, with D perhaps TRBD1 (6 bases). The CDR3 loop spans 15 amino acids. The V and J ends lost 3 bases and 1 base respectively, with 13 bases between them. CDR1 is SGDLS, CDR2 YYNGEE, per germline. Here the CDR3 reads CASSGQGWNNYGYTF. DNA for the CDR3: TGTGCCAGCAGCGGGCAGGGGTGGAATAACTATGGCTACACCTTC.

The chain recombines TRBV30 with TRBJ2-7; no clear D. CDR1 and CDR2 (germline): GTSNPN, SVGIG (reference sequence). This CDR3 is 11 amino acids long. Trimming removed 1 base from V and 6 bases from J, with 7 bases in between. The CDR3 reads CAWSAVVEQYF. The CDR3 DNA is TGTGCCTGGAGTGCCGTCGTCGAGCAGTACTTC.

The rearrangement joins TRBV30 to TRBJ1-3, with a tentative D call TRBD1 (6 bases). Germline assignment: CDR1 GTSNPN and CDR2 SVGIG (reference sequence). This CDR3 comprises 16 residues. The germline V and J ends were trimmed by 2 bases and 2 bases, with 16 bases remaining between them. CDR3 region: CAWSSPLRGAGNTIYF. As DNA, the CDR3 is TGTGCCTGGAGTTCGCCCCTCAGGGGCGCTGGAAACACCATATATTTT.

The chain couples TRBV9 to TRBJ2-2; D may be TRBD2 (5 bases). V lost 0 bases and J lost 5, with 5 bases in between. This CDR3 comprises 13 residues. The germline gives CDR1 SGDLS, CDR2 YYNGEE. The CDR3 nucleotides read TGTGCCAGCAGCGTAGGAGGGACCGGGGAGCTGTTTTTT. This translates into CASSVGGTGELFF.

CDR3 region: CASSLSQRTEAFF. For the CDR3, the DNA is TGTGCCAGCAGCTTATCTCAGCGGACTGAAGCTTTCTTT. V gene TRBV7-3 combines with J gene TRBJ1-1; D is unclear. V was pared by 2 bases and J by 5 bases, with 9 bases between. The CDR3 extends over 13 amino acids. CDR1 is SGHTA, CDR2 FQGTGA, per germline.

This chain connects TRBV7-8 to TRBJ1-3; D is uncertain. The CDR3 length is 15 residues. The V gene lost 2 bases and the J gene lost 0 bases, with 8 bases spanning the gap. CDR1 is SGHVS, CDR2 FQNEAQ, per germline. CDR3 DNA sequence: TGTGCCAGCAGCTTACGTGTCCCCTCTGGAAACACCATATATTTT. Translating gives CASSLRVPSGNTIYF.

This sequence joins TRBV24-1 and TRBJ2-5; possible D gene TRBD2, 5 bases. Germline CDR1 is KGHDR and CDR2 is SFDVKD. This CDR3 has 12 amino acids. With 7 bases removed from V and 7 bases from J, the gap between germline ends came to 12 bases. The CDR3 spells CATSSDGGTQYF. The CDR3 nucleotides read TGTGCCACCAGCTCCGACGGAGGGACCCAGTACTTC.

This clone appeared a single time. The chain employs TRBV2 and TRBJ2-7; D is uncertain. The CDR3 contains 14 residues. Trimming removed 6 bases at V and 1 base at J, with 13 bases between. Germline CDR1 is SNHLY and CDR2 is FYNNEI. CDR3 sequence (DNA): TGTGCCAGCAGCGTAGAGGTCAGTTCCTACGAGCAGTACTTC. It yields the protein CASSVEVSSYEQYF.

The chain joins TRBV29-1 to TRBJ1-1, with 8 bases identical to TRBD1. V shed 7 bases and J 6 bases; nucleotides not matched to a gene: 7. The CDR3 is 12 amino acids. Germline V gene lookup returns CDR1 SQVTM and CDR2 ANQGSEA. The CDR3 coding sequence is TGCAGCGCCGAGACAGGGGCCGCTGAAGCTTTCTTT. Amino acid sequence: CSAETGAAEAFF.

This clone was observed a handful of times. The chain employs TRBV5-1 and TRBJ2-7; possible D gene TRBD2, 6 bases. With 3 bases removed from V and 0 bases from J, the gap between germline ends came to 10 bases. CDR1 is SGHRS and CDR2 is YFSETQ in the germline V gene. The CDR3 totals 14 residues. CDR3 coding DNA: TGCGCCAGCAGCTACCTCGGGAGCTCCTACGAGCAGTACTTC. Its translation is CASSYLGSSYEQYF.

The genes are TRBV6-6 and TRBJ2-1; D gene ambiguous. V shed 5 bases and J shed 8 bases, with 13 bases lying between them. This CDR3 comprises 13 residues. Per germline, CDR1 MNHNY and CDR2 SVGAGI (reference sequence). This CDR3 reads CASSPLKFDEQFF. In nucleotides, the CDR3 is TGTGCCAGCAGTCCACTAAAGTTCGATGAGCAGTTCTTC.

This clone appeared a few times. V gene TRBV5-6 combines with J gene TRBJ2-7, with D maybe TRBD1 (6 bases). This CDR3 is 16 amino acids long. The V gene's germline CDR1 is SGHDT and CDR2 YYEEEE. The V gene lost 4 bases and the J gene lost 0 bases, with 17 bases spanning the gap. CDR3: CASSPRFGTSSYEQYF. Here the CDR3 DNA reads TGTGCCAGCAGCCCCAGGTTTGGGACAAGCTCCTACGAGCAGTACTTC. Drawing the rest from reference TRBV5-6 and TRBJ2-7, the complete variable domain is DAGVTQSPTHLIKTRGQQVTLRCSPKSGHDTVSWYQQALGQGPQFIFQYYEEEERQRGNFPDRFSGHQFPNYSSELNVNALLLGDSALYLCASSPRFGTSSYEQYFGPGTRLTVT.

The rearrangement links TRBV2 to TRBJ2-3; TRBD2 agrees at 8 bases. The J segment lost 6 bases and the V segment lost 2 bases, leaving 10 bases of the junction unmatched. In germline, CDR1 is SNHLY, CDR2 FYNNEI. CDR3 length: 16 amino acids. CDR3 protein: CASSERGGASGDTQYF. The DNA of the CDR3 is TGTGCCAGCAGTGAACGGGGGGGGGCCTCTGGTGATACGCAGTATTTT.

This clone was detected once. The chain carries TRBV7-6 and TRBJ2-5; no definite D call. CDR1 and CDR2 (germline): SGHVS, FNYEAQ. The CDR3 is 12 amino acids. V lost 2 bases, J lost 5 bases, and 6 bases lay in between. The CDR3 coding sequence is TGTGCCAGCAGCTTACCTGCGGAGACCCAGTACTTC. It yields the protein CASSLPAETQYF.

The chain employs TRBV18 and TRBJ2-3; D might be TRBD1 (5 bases). CDR3 length: 13 amino acids. V lost 5 bases, J lost 6 bases, and 12 bases lay in between. In germline, CDR1 is KGHSH, CDR2 LQKENI. The CDR3 coding sequence is TGTGCCAGCTCAGACACTGGGGCCGATACGCAGTATTTT. This encodes CASSDTGADTQYF.

The chain employs TRBV19 and TRBJ1-2, with D uncertain. Germline CDR1 reads LNHDA; CDR2 reads SQIVND (reference sequence). The CDR3 length is 14 residues. Deletions cut 3 bases from V and 6 bases from J, with 14 bases between. This CDR3 reads CASSIERSSHGYTF. The CDR3 nucleotides read TGTGCCAGTAGTATTGAGCGATCGTCCCATGGCTACACCTTC.

V gene TRBV30 combines with J gene TRBJ1-3; TRBD1 might be the D (6 bases). CDR1 and CDR2 from the germline V gene are GTSNPN and SVGIG (reference sequence). Trimming shortened V by 2 bases and J by 4 bases, and 12 bases separated the two germline ends. This CDR3 spans 14 amino acids. CDR3 in amino acids: CAWSRTGRGNTIYF. The CDR3 DNA follows: TGTGCCTGGAGTCGTACAGGGCGAGGAAACACCATATATTTT.

This rearrangement joins TRBV4-1 to TRBJ2-1; D might be TRBD1 (5 bases). The V end lost 6 bases, the J end lost 4 bases, and 10 bases lay between the germline ends. The germline V gene encodes CDR1 MGHRA and CDR2 YSYEKL. The length of the CDR3 is 13 residues. CDR3 coding DNA: TGCGCCAGCAGTCAATCAGGGTACAATGAGCAGTTCTTC. Translation gives CASSQSGYNEQFF.

V is TRBV9 and J is TRBJ2-3; D gene ambiguous. The CDR3 runs 12 residues. Trimming cost V 4 bases and J 6 bases, with 9 bases left between them. CDR1 is SGDLS and CDR2 is YYNGEE in the germline V gene. CDR3 sequence reads: CASSSGSDTQYF. Written as DNA, the CDR3 is TGTGCCAGCAGCTCCGGGTCTGATACGCAGTATTTT.

The V call is TRBV5-1, the J call TRBJ2-3; TRBD2 matches at 14 bases. The CDR3 runs 16 residues. Trimming removed 3 bases from V and 4 bases from J; junction bases left unmatched: 4. CDR1 is SGHRS and CDR2 is YFSETQ in the germline V gene. CDR3 DNA: TGCGCCAGCAGCTGGACTAGCGGGGGGCCCCCAGATACGCAGTATTTT. It encodes CASSWTSGGPPDTQYF.

As DNA, the CDR3 is TGTGCCAGTAGTATAGACCGGGGTTACCAAGAGACCCAGTACTTC. Translated, it gives CASSIDRGYQETQYF. This chain links TRBV19 with TRBJ2-5, with D perhaps matching TRBD2 (5 bases). Germline V lookup: CDR1 LNHDA, CDR2 SQIVND (reference sequence). This CDR3 spans 15 amino acids. V lost 0 bases and J lost 0, with 8 bases in between.

The chain carries TRBV5-1 and TRBJ1-2; D is unresolved. This CDR3 is built from 15 residues. Germline-derived CDR1 and CDR2 are SGHRS and YFSETQ. Between the trimmed V and J ends, which lost 0 bases and 2 bases, there was a span of 11 bases. CDR3 loop: CASSLAAGLNYGYTF. The CDR3 coding sequence is TGCGCCAGCAGCTTGGCTGCAGGTCTGAACTATGGCTACACCTTC.

As regards this clone: The germline gene is not matched at one end of the junction; a read error may be the cause. This chain links TRBV7-7 with TRBJ2-1; 11 bases fit TRBD2. This CDR3 has 14 amino acids. Germline CDR1 SSHAT, CDR2 FNYEAQ (reference sequence). The CDR3 reads CASSTGTSGNEQFF. The CDR3 DNA reads TGTGCTAGCAGCACCGGGACTAGCGGCAATGAGCAGTTCTTC.

A note on this clone: Other nucleotide sequences in the sample specify the same CDR3. This CDR3 is CASSSSGGAADTQYF. In nucleotides, the CDR3 is TGTGCCAGCAGCTCTAGCGGGGGGGCCGCAGATACGCAGTATTTT. This chain links TRBV7-9 with TRBJ2-3; 12 bases match TRBD2. The CDR3 spans 15 residues. Germline V gives CDR1 SEHNR, CDR2 FQNEAQ (reference sequence). Germline trimming cut 4 bases from V and 4 bases from J; bases unmatched to any gene: 3.

The chain carries TRBV18 and TRBJ2-3, with TRBD1 matching 11 bases. The V and J ends lost 3 bases and 4 bases, in that order; junction bases with no gene match: 3. Germline CDR1 KGHSH, CDR2 LQKENI. The CDR3 runs to 15 residues. Here the CDR3 DNA reads TGTGCCAGCTCACCCCAGGGACAGGGGGCAGATACGCAGTATTTT. This encodes CASSPQGQGADTQYF.